A single sample gave rise to the 14 T cell receptor beta chains below, sequenced in a study of post-analysis software for immune sequencing data. Findings of the study overall: Five TRBV segments, including TRBV5-6, TRBV5-1 and TRBV20-1, were more frequent in patients than controls.

TCR beta libraries were prepared from cDNA with unique molecular identifiers. A single record per CDR3 protein comes from TCRdb applying MiXCR to the PCR reads. The repertoire holds approximately 770,000 distinct CDR3 sequences, with just over 45% as singletons. The antigens for these receptors are not known. Sequencing used blood. The receptors stem from a girl aged 5-17 years with multiple sclerosis.

This clonotype has a handful of counts. CDR3 DNA: TGTGCCAGCAGTTCCCACAATGAGCAGTTCTTC. This translates into CASSSHNEQFF. The rearrangement joins TRBV6-5 to TRBJ2-1; no reliable D call. The CDR3 consists of 11 residues. Trimming took 4 bases from V and 5 from J, leaving 3 bases between them. Looked up from germline, CDR1 is MNHEY and CDR2 is SVGAGI.

This chain links TRBV12-3 or TRBV12-4 with TRBJ1-5; no definite D call. Trimming shortened V by 6 bases and J by 0 bases, and 6 bases separated the two germline ends. This CDR3 spans 13 amino acids. Written as DNA, the CDR3 is TGTGCCAGCAGCCCACATAGCAATCAGCCCCAGCATTTT. Translation: CASSPHSNQPQHF.

This sequence joins TRBV20-1 and TRBJ1-5, with D uncertain. The CDR3 totals 17 residues. With 3 bases removed from V and 3 bases from J, the gap between germline ends came to 21 bases. CDR1 DFQATT and CDR2 SNEGSKA come from the germline V gene (reference sequence). The CDR3 sequence: CSARGLLAGGDNQPQHF. As DNA, the CDR3 is TGCAGTGCTAGGGGGTTACTAGCGGGCGGGGACAATCAGCCCCAGCATTTT.

The chain employs TRBV15 and TRBJ2-1, with 10 bases matching TRBD2. Germline loops: CDR1 LNHNV, CDR2 YYDKDF (reference sequence). This CDR3 has 16 residues. J was trimmed by 5 bases and V by 9 bases; bases with no gene match: 13. The CDR3 sequence: CATQEPGLANHNEQFF. The CDR3 coding sequence is TGTGCCACGCAAGAGCCGGGACTAGCGAATCACAATGAGCAGTTCTTC.

The CDR3 region is CAISERQGVTDTQYF. The CDR3 nucleotides read TGTGCCATCAGTGAAAGGCAGGGAGTGACAGATACGCAGTATTTT. V is TRBV10-3 and J is TRBJ2-3, with D possibly being TRBD1 or TRBD2 (5 bases each). V gave up 3 bases and J gave up 3 bases, with 13 bases separating them. Germline V gene data show CDR1 as ENHRY and CDR2 as SYGVKD. This CDR3 is 15 amino acids long.

Of note for this clonotype: Compared with germline, one end of the junction differs, possibly owing to a read error. The chain links TRBV7-7 to TRBJ2-5; 11 bases align to TRBD2. The CDR3 has 16 residues. The germline V gene encodes CDR1 SSHAT and CDR2 FNYEAQ (reference sequence). Written as DNA, the CDR3 is TGTGCTAGCAGCTCGGGACTAGCGGACCTCCAAGAGACCCAGTACTTC. It yields the protein CASSSGLADLQETQYF.

V and J are TRBV29-1 and TRBJ2-7; TRBD1 aligns across 7 bases. This CDR3 is built from 15 residues. CDR1 SQVTM and CDR2 ANQGSEA come from the germline V gene. The V segment lost 6 bases and the J segment 0 bases; nucleotides outside the gene matches: 11. CDR3 protein: CSVEGPGQSSYEQYF. DNA for the CDR3: TGCAGCGTCGAGGGGCCGGGACAGTCCTCCTACGAGCAGTACTTC.

The V call is TRBV20-1, the J call TRBJ2-1; TRBD2 matches at 9 bases. The germline gives CDR1 DFQATT, CDR2 SNEGSKA (reference sequence). This CDR3 is built from 14 residues. The V segment lost 7 bases and the J segment 7 bases; nucleotides outside the gene matches: 11. CDR3 nucleotides: TGCAGTGTCCAAGGACTAGCGAGATTAAATGAGCAGTTCTTC. As protein: CSVQGLARLNEQFF.

The V and J genes are TRBV24-1 and TRBJ2-1; the match to TRBD2 covers 10 bases. The CDR3 runs 14 residues. V lost 4 bases to trimming and J lost 8 bases; unmatched junction nucleotides: 4. From germline, CDR1 is KGHDR and CDR2 SFDVKD. CDR3 DNA: TGTGCCACCAGTGACCCCGGGACTAGCGATGAGCAGTTCTTC. Translation: CATSDPGTSDEQFF.

There are a few counts of this clonotype. The CDR3 DNA is TGTGCCAGCAGTTTGAGTTCCTTGGGACTAGCGGGAGTTACCCATGAGCAGTACTTC. This sequence encodes CASSLSSLGLAGVTHEQYF. This rearrangement joins TRBV28 to TRBJ2-5, with TRBD2 matching 14 bases. The CDR3 consists of 19 residues. Trimming removed 3 bases from V and 11 bases from J; junction bases left unmatched: 20. CDR1 is MDHEN, CDR2 SYDVKM, per germline.

The chain uses TRBV10-3 and TRBJ2-7; perhaps TRBD1 as D (5 bases). The ends were cut back, 3 bases at V and 3 bases at J, with 12 bases in the middle. The CDR3 sequence is 14 residues long. Germline V gives CDR1 ENHRY, CDR2 SYGVKD. The CDR3 DNA follows: TGTGCCATCAGTGATCCTAGGGGCCACTACGAGCAGTACTTC. It codes for CAISDPRGHYEQYF.

This clonotype was counted only a few times. The genes are TRBV6-2 or TRBV6-3 and TRBJ2-7; possible D gene TRBD2, 6 bases. The CDR3 is 14 amino acids. V was trimmed by 4 bases and J by 7 bases, leaving 17 bases between them. Germline V gene data show CDR1 as MNHEY and CDR2 as SVGEGT. The CDR3 nucleotides read TGTGCCAGCAGTTGGGTCGTCCCCCGGGAGGAGCAGTACTTC. Amino acid sequence: CASSWVVPREEQYF.

Details on this clonotype: The junction and the germline gene differ at one end; a read error may be behind it. The J gene is TRBJ2-7, the V gene TRBV27; D uncertain. Germline lookup yields CDR1 MNHEY and CDR2 SMNVEV (reference sequence). The CDR3 is made up of 11 amino acids. CDR3 nucleotides: TGTGCCCGCAGCAGAACCTACGAGCAGTACTTC. This translates into CARSRTYEQYF.

As to this clonotype: This may stem from a read error, because a much larger clone lies one nucleotide away. V gene TRBV6-5 combines with J gene TRBJ2-5; D is ambiguous. TRBJ2-7 matches the DNA end more closely, so the J call is doubtful. There are 12 residues in the CDR3. CDR1 is MNHEY, CDR2 SVGAGI, per germline. CDR3 bases: TGTGCCGCCAGGTCTTTGTGGGACGAGCAGTACTTC. Translated: CAARSLWDEQYF.